The present entry profiles one T cell receptor (beta chain) with its context. Method: immunoSEQ multiplex PCR; TCRdb's copy keeps in-frame clones and lacks some. The sample has around 120,000 clones; about 92% are singletons. This entry comes from a study of T cell responses to AZD1222 COVID-19 vaccine. The CDR3 loop spans 15 amino acids. The V gene's germline CDR1 is MNHEY and CDR2 SMNVEV (reference sequence). Trimming took 7 bases from V and 7 from J; bases not matched to a gene: 7. The genes are TRBV27 and TRBJ2-1, with TRBD2 identical over 13 bases. Source: peripheral blood, taken on day 0 of AZD1222 vaccination. This clonotype originated in an adult in good health. The CDR3 sequence is CASIRLAGGRNEQFF. Written as DNA, the CDR3 is TGTGCCAGCATTAGACTAGCGGGAGGTAGGAATGAGCAGTTCTTC.